This entry describes one T cell receptor (beta chain). Assay used: immunoSEQ multiplex PCR; TCRdb lists only in-frame clones, some missing. This repertoire shows under 120,000 clones, 80% to 90% found once; its top ten account for around 32%. This entry comes from a study of blood T cell repertoires in COVID-19. CDR1 and CDR2 (germline): MNHEY, SVGEGT. V was cut by 5 bases and J by 3 bases, with 11 bases left in between. CDR3 length: 14 amino acids. The TCR comes from a woman aged 80 or older with acute or convalescent COVID-19. The gene calls are TRBV6-2 or TRBV6-3 and TRBJ1-5; maybe TRBD1 (6 bases). Sequencing was carried out using peripheral blood. The CDR3 nucleotides read TGTGCCAGCAGTCCACAGGGATACAATCAGCCCCAGCATTTT. Translating it yields CASSPQGYNQPQHF.